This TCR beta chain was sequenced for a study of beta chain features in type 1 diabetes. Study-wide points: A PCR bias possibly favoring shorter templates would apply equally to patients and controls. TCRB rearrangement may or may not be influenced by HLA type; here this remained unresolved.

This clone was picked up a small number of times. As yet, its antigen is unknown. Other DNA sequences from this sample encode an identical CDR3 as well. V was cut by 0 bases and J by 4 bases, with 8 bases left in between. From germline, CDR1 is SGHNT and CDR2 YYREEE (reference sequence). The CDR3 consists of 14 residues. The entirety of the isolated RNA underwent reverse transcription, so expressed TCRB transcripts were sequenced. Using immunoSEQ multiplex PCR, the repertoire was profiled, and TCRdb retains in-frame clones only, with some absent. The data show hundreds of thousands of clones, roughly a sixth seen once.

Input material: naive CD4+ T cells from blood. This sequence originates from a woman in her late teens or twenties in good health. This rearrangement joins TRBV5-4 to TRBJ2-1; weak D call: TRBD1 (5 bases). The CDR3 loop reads CASSLVGAYNEQFF. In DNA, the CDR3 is TGTGCCAGCAGCTTGGTAGGGGCTTACAATGAGCAGTTCTTC.